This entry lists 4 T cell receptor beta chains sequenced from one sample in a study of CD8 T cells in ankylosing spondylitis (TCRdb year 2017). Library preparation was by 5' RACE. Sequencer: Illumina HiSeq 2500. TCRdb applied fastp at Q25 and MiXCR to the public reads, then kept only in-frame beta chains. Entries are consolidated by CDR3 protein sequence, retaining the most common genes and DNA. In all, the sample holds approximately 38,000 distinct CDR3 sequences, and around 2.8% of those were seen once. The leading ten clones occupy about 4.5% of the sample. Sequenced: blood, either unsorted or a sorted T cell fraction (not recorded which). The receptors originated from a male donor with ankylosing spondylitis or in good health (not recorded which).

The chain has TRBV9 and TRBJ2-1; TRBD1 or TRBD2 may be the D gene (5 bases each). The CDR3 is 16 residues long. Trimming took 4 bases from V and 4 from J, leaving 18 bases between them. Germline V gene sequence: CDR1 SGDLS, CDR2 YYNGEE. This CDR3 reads CASSPAGTGRYNEQFF. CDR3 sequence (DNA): TGTGCCAGCAGCCCCGCCGGAACGGGACGGTACAATGAGCAGTTCTTC.

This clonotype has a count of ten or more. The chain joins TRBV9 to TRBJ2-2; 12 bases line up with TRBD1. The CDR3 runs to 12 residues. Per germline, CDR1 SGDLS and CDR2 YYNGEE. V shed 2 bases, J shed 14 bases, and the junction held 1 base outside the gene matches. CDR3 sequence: CASSVGQGALFF. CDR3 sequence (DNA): TGTGCCAGCAGCGTGGGACAGGGGGCCCTGTTTTTT.

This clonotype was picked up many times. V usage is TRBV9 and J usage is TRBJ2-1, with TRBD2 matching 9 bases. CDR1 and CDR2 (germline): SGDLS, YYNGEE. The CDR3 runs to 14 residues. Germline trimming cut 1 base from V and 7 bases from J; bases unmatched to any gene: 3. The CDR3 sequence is CASSVLAGNNEQFF. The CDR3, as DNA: TGTGCCAGCAGCGTACTAGCGGGAAATAATGAGCAGTTCTTC.

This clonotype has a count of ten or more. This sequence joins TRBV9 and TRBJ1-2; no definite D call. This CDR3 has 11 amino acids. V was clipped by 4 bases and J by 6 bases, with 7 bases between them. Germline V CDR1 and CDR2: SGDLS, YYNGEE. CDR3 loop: CASSHRDGYTF. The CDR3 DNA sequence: TGTGCCAGCAGCCACCGTGATGGCTACACCTTC.